This T cell receptor beta chain appears in the sequencing data of a study of beta chain features in type 1 diabetes. For the study at large: Cell yields, gender and age were comparable in patients and healthy donors.

All of the isolated RNA was reverse transcribed, so expressed TCRB transcripts were sequenced. Sequenced by immunoSEQ multiplex PCR; TCRdb stores in-frame clones only, minus some. The sample comprises about 27,000 clones, roughly three fifths of which are singletons, and around 1.6% rests with the top ten. This clone was counted a few times. As yet, its antigen is unknown. Germline V gene lookup returns CDR1 MNHEY and CDR2 SVGAGI. Trimming stripped 8 bases from V and 0 bases from J, with 16 bases between. CDR3 size: 15 residues. Broader study findings: All four CD4+ subsets from Type 1 diabetes patients carried moderately but significantly shorter TCRB CDR3s. Insertions at VDJ junctions were less frequent in type 1 diabetes patients. These patients also deleted more nucleotides at the same junctions.

All sorted populations exceeded 95% purity. The sample comprised Tregs from blood. The chain is built from TRBV6-5 and TRBJ1-1; D uncertain. The clonotype comes from a woman between 18 and 29 years old with type 1 diabetes. The CDR3 DNA reads TGTGCCAGCCACCCCGGGTGGGTCTTGAACACTGAAGCTTTCTTT. Amino acid sequence: CASHPGWVLNTEAFF.